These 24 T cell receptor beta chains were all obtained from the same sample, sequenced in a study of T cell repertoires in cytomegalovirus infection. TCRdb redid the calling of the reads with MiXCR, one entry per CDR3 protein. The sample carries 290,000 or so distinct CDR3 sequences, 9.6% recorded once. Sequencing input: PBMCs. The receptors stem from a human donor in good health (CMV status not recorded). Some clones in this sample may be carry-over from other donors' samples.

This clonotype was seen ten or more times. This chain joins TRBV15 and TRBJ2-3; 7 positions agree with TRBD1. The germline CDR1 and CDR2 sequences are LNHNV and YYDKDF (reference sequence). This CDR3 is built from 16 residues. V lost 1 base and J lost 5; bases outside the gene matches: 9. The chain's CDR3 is CATSRVKTGTGDTQYF. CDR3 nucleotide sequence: TGTGCCACCAGCAGAGTTAAGACAGGGACCGGAGATACGCAGTATTTT.

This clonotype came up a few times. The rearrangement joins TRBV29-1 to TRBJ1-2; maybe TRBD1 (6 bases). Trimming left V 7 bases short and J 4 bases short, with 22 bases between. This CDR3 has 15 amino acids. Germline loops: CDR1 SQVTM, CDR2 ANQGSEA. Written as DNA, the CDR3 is TGCAGCGCTGCCCCGGGGGGCAGGGGCACCTATGGCTACACCTTC. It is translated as CSAAPGGRGTYGYTF.

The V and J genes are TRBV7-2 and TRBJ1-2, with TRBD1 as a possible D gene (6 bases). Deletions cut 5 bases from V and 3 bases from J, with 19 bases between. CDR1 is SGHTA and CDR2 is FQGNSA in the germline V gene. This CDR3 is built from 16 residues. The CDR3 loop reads CASSEPQDRIDYGYTF. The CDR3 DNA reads TGTGCCAGCAGCGAGCCCCAGGACAGAATCGACTATGGCTACACCTTC.

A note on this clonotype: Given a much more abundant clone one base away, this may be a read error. CDR3 in amino acids: CASTSGGARSDTQYF. The CDR3 nucleotides read TGTGCCAGCACCTCGGGGGGGGCGAGATCAGATACGCAGTATTTT. This chain uses TRBV5-4 with TRBJ2-3, with 8 bases matching TRBD2. Germline CDR1 and CDR2: SGHNT and YYREEE (reference sequence). CDR3 size: 15 residues. Trimming at V came to 6 bases and at J to 4 bases, leaving 10 bases not matched to a gene. Looking up the rest from reference TRBV5-4 and TRBJ2-3 gives the full variable domain: ETGVTQSPTHLIKTRGQQVTLRCSSQSGHNTVSWYQQALGQGPQFIFQYYREEENGRGNFPPRFSGLQFPNYSSELNVNALELDDSALYLCASTSGGARSDTQYFGPGTRLTVL.

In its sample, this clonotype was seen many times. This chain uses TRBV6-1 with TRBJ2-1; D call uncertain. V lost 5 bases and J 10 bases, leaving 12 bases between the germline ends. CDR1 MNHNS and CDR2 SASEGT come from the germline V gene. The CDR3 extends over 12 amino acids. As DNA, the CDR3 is TGTGCCAGCAGTCCCCTATGGTCCGAGCAGTTCTTC. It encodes CASSPLWSEQFF.

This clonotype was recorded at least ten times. The CDR3 is CSATGHLTDTQYF. In nucleotides, the CDR3 is TGCAGTGCTACCGGACACCTCACAGATACGCAGTATTTT. The rearrangement uses TRBV20-1 and TRBJ2-3, with a tentative D call TRBD1 (5 bases). This CDR3 has 13 residues. Deletions cut 4 bases from V and 2 bases from J, with 10 bases between. Germline V gene lookup returns CDR1 DFQATT and CDR2 SNEGSKA (reference sequence).

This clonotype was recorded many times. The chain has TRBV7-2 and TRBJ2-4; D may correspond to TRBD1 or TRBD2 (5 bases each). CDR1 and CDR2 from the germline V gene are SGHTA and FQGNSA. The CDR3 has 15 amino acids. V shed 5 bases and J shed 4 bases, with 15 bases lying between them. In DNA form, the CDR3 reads TGTGCCAGCAGCCACGCCGGGACCCAAAAAAACATTCAGTACTTC. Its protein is CASSHAGTQKNIQYF.

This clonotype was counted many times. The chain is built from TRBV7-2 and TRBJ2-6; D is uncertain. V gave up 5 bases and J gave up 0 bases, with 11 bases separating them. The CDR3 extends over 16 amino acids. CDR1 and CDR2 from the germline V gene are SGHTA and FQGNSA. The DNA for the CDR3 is TGTGCCAGCAGCCAGCCCGCCAGCTCTGGGGCCAACGTCCTGACTTTC. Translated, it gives CASSQPASSGANVLTF.

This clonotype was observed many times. The CDR3 region has the DNA TGTGCCAGCAGTCGCAAGGGGGTCTTGGACGAGCAGTACTTC. Encoded protein: CASSRKGVLDEQYF. This chain links TRBV3-1 with TRBJ2-7, with a weak D call TRBD1 (6 bases). The V and J ends lost 6 bases and 5 bases respectively, with 17 bases between them. The germline CDR1 and CDR2 sequences are LGHDT and YNNKEL (reference sequence). This CDR3 comprises 14 residues.

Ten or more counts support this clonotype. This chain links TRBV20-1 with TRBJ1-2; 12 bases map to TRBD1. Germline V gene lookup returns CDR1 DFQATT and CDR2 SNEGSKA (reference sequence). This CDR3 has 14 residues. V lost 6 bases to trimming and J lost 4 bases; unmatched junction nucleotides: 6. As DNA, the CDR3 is TGCAGTGCGGGGGGACAGGGGGCGATCTATGGCTACACCTTC. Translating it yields CSAGGQGAIYGYTF.

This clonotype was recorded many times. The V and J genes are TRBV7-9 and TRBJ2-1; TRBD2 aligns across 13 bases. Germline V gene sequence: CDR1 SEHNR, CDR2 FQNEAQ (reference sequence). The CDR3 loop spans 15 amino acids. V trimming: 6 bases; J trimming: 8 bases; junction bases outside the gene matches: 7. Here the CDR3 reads CASRLLAGGLHEQFF. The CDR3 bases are TGTGCCAGCAGGCTACTAGCGGGGGGGCTCCATGAGCAGTTCTTC.

CDR3 loop: CSGRGAGNEQFF. CDR3 nucleotide sequence: TGCAGCGGGAGGGGGGCGGGGAATGAGCAGTTCTTC. V gene TRBV29-1 combines with J gene TRBJ2-1; D is perhaps TRBD1 or TRBD2 (6 bases each). This CDR3 has 12 amino acids. CDR1 and CDR2 from the germline V gene are SQVTM and ANQGSEA. Trimming removed 7 bases from V and 7 bases from J, with 14 bases in between.

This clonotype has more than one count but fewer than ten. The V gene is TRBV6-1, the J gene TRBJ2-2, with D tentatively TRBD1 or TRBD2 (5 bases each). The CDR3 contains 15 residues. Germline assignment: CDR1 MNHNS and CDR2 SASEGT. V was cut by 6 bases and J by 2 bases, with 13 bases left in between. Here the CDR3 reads CASSIRDANTGELFF. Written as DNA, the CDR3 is TGTGCCAGCAGCATCCGGGACGCCAACACCGGGGAGCTGTTTTTT.

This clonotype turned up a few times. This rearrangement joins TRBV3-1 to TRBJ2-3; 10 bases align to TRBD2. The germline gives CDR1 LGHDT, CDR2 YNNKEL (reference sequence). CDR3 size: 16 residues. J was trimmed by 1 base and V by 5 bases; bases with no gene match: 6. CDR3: CASSDTGTSGTDTQYF. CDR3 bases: TGTGCCAGCAGCGATACCGGGACTAGCGGCACAGATACGCAGTATTTT.

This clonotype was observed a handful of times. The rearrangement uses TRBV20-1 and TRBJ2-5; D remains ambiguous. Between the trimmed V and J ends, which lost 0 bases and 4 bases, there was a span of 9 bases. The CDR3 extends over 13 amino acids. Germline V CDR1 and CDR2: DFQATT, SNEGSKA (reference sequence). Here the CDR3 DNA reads TGCAGTGCTAGAGATCGTCTTTCAGAGACCCAGTACTTC. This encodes CSARDRLSETQYF.

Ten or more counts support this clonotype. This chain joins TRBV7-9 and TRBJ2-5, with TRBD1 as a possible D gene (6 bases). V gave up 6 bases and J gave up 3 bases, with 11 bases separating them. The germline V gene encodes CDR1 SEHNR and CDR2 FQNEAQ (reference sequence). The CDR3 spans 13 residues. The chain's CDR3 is CASRADSEETQYF. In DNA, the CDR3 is TGTGCCAGCAGGGCGGACAGCGAAGAGACCCAGTACTTC.

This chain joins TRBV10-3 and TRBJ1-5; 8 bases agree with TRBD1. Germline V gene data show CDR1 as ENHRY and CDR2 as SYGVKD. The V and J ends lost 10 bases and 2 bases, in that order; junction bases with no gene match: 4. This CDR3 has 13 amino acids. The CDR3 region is CATGQGRNQPQHF. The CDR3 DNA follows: TGTGCCACCGGACAGGGACGCAATCAGCCCCAGCATTTT.

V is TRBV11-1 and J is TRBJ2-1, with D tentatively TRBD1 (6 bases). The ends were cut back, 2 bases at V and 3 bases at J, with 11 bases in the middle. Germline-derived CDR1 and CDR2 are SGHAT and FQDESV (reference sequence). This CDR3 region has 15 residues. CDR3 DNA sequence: TGTGCCAGCAGCTTACCTCTGACAGGCTACAATGAGCAGTTCTTC. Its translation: CASSLPLTGYNEQFF.

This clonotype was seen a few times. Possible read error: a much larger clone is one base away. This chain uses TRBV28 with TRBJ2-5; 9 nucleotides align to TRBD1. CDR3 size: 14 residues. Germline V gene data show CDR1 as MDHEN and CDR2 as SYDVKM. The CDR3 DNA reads TGTGCCAGCAGCCCGGGACAGGGTATAGAGACCCAGTGCTTC. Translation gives CASSPGQGIETQCF.

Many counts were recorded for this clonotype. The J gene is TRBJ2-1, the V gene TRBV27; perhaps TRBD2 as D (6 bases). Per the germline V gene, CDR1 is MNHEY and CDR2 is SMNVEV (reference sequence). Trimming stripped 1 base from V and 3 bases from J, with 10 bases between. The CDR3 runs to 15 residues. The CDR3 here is CASSLFAGYYNEQFF. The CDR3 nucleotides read TGTGCCAGCAGTTTATTTGCGGGGTACTACAATGAGCAGTTCTTC.

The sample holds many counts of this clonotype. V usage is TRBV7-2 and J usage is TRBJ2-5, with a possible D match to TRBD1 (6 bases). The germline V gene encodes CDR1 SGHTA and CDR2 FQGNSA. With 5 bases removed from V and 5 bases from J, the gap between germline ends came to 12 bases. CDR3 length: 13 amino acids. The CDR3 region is CASSLGQGETQYF. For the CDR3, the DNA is TGTGCCAGCAGCCTCGGCCAGGGGGAGACCCAGTACTTC.

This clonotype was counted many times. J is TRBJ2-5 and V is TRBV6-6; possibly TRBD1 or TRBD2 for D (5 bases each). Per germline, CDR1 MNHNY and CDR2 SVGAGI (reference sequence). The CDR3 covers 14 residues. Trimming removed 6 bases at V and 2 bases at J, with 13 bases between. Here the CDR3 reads CASRPGRIQETQYF. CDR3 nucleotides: TGTGCCAGCAGACCGGGACGGATTCAAGAGACCCAGTACTTC.

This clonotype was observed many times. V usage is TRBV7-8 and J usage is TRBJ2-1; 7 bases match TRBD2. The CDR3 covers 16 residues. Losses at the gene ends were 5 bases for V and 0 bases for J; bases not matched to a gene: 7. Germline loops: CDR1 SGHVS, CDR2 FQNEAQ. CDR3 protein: CASSRSSGVSYNEQFF. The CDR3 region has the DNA TGTGCCAGCAGCCGATCGAGCGGGGTCTCCTACAATGAGCAGTTCTTC.

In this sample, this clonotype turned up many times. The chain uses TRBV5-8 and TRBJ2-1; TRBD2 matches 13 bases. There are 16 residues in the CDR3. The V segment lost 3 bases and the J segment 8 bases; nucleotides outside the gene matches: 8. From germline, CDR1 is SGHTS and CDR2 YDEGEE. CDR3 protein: CASSYGLAGVLDEQFF. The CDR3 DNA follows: TGTGCCAGCAGCTACGGACTAGCGGGGGTGCTGGATGAGCAGTTCTTC.